This TCR beta chain derives from a study of naive and memory T cell subsets. The germline V and J ends were trimmed by 6 bases and 0 bases, with 8 bases remaining between them. The germline V gene encodes CDR1 SGHTA and CDR2 FQGTGA. This CDR3 is 13 amino acids long. Points from the study as a whole: In naive cells, over 85% of TCR sequences were seen only once. Diversity fell and Gini index rose from naive through CM, EM, EMRA. Activation and differentiation may alter RNA-based TCR counts.

The beta constant-region primer was an equimolar mix of two oligonucleotides covering TRBC1 and TRBC2. Each CDR3 protein gets one entry after TCRdb re-called the UMI-ligation and nested PCR reads with MiXCR. This sample carries 120,000 to 150,000 distinct CDR3 sequences, over 15% of them seen once, and the ten largest clones take roughly 0.14%. This clonotype has only a few counts. The antigen is undetermined. The rearrangement joins TRBV7-3 to TRBJ1-1; D remains unclear. This receptor was identified in a human donor in good health. The material sequenced was naive CD4+ T cells from blood. The CDR3 nucleotides read TGTGCCAGCAGTCGACAAATGAACACTGAAGCTTTCTTT. Translated: CASSRQMNTEAFF.